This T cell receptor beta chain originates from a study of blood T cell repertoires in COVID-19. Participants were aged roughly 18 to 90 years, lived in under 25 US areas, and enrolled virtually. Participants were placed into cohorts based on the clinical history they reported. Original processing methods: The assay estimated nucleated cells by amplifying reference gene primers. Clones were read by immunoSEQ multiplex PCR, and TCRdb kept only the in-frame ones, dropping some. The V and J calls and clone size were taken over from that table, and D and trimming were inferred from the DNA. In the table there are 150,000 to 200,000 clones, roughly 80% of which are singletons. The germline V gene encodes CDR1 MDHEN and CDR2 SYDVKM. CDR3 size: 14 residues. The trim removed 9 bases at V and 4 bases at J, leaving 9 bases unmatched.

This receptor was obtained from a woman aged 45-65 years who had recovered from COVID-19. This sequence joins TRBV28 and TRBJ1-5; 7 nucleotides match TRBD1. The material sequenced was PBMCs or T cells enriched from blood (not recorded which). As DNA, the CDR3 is TGTGCCAGTTTGGACAGGTCAAAGAATCAGCCCCAGCATTTT. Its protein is CASLDRSKNQPQHF.